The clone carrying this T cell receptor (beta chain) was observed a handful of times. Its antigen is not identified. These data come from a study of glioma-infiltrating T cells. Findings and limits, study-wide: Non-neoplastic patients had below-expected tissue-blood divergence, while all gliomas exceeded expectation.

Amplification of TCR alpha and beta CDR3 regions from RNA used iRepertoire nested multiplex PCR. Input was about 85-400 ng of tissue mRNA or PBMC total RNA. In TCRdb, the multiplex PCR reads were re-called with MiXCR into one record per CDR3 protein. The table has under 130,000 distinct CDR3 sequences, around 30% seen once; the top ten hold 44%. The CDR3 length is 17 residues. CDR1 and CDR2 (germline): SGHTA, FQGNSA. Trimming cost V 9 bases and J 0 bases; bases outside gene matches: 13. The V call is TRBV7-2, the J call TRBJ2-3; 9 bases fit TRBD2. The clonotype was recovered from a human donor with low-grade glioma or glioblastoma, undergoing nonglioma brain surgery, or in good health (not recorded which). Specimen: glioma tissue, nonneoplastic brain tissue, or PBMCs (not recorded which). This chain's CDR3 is CAREGSASGTSTDTQYF. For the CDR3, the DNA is TGTGCCAGAGAGGGAAGTGCTAGCGGGACTAGCACAGATACGCAGTATTTT.